A single sample is the source of the 6 T cell receptor beta chains below, sequenced in a study of neurological immune-mediated disorders. TCRdb fed the 5' RACE reads into MiXCR, producing one record per CDR3 protein. The sample contains roughly 65,000 distinct CDR3 sequences, about 5.2% of which appear only once. The source material was PBMCs. All receptors derive from a human donor with multiple sclerosis. The donor label of this sample is uncertain.

This clonotype was detected ten times or more. J is TRBJ2-2 and V is TRBV5-1; D remains ambiguous. Trimming cost V 4 bases and J 0 bases, with 10 bases left between them. CDR1 is SGHRS and CDR2 is YFSETQ in the germline V gene. This CDR3 is built from 15 residues. Here the CDR3 DNA reads TGCGCCAGCAGCCTTGACGGAACGAACACCGGGGAGCTGTTTTTT. Encoded protein: CASSLDGTNTGELFF.

In this sample, this clonotype turned up many times. V and J are TRBV25-1 and TRBJ1-3; D is unclear. The CDR3 runs to 12 residues. V dropped 3 bases and J dropped 0 bases, with 0 bases sitting between them. Per the germline V gene, CDR1 is MGHDK and CDR2 is SYGVNS. The DNA of the CDR3 is TGTGCCAGCAGTGACTCTGGAAACACCATATATTTT. This translates into CASSDSGNTIYF.

This clonotype was seen repeatedly, ten times or more. The rearrangement joins TRBV12-3 or TRBV12-4 to TRBJ2-7, with a tentative D call TRBD1 (5 bases). The V end was cut by 7 bases, the J end by 0 bases, with 10 bases between. This CDR3 comprises 13 residues. This CDR3 reads CASNPGYSYEQYF. The CDR3 DNA follows: TGTGCCAGCAACCCAGGGTACTCCTACGAGCAGTACTTC.

The chain joins TRBV5-4 to TRBJ2-4, with 12 bases identical to TRBD1. With V trimmed by 7 bases and J by 9 bases, 2 bases remained unmatched. CDR1 is SGHNT, CDR2 YYREEE, per germline (reference sequence). This CDR3 spans 12 amino acids. The CDR3 coding sequence is TGTGCCAGCGGGACAGGGGGCAGCATTCAGTACTTC. It encodes CASGTGGSIQYF.

This clonotype has a count of ten or more. This chain links TRBV20-1 with TRBJ2-5; D could derive from TRBD1 or TRBD2 (5 bases each). Germline assignment: CDR1 DFQATT and CDR2 SNEGSKA (reference sequence). Deletions cut 2 bases from V and 5 bases from J, with 12 bases between. The CDR3 extends over 13 amino acids. CDR3 region: CSARPLEGETQYF. The CDR3 region has the DNA TGCAGTGCTAGACCCCTCGAGGGGGAGACCCAGTACTTC.

This clonotype came up many times. CDR3 nucleotide sequence: TGTGCCAGCCGGAGAACAGGGTGGTCTGGAAACACCATATATTTT. Translating gives CASRRTGWSGNTIYF. This chain connects TRBV6-2 or TRBV6-3 to TRBJ1-3, with D maybe TRBD1 (6 bases). CDR1 and CDR2 from the germline V gene are MNHEY and SVGEGT. The CDR3 has 15 amino acids. Trimming removed 8 bases from V and 1 base from J, with 15 bases in between.